This T cell receptor beta chain was sequenced in a study of blood T cell repertoires in COVID-19. Study at large: The United States, Italy and Spain were the sources of the acute and convalescent COVID-19 samples. Sources were T cells, B-cell-depleted T cells, or PBMCs; the material itself was cDNA or gDNA.

Trimming took off 2 bases at V and 8 bases at J, with 13 bases between the two ends. This CDR3 has 14 residues. Germline loops: CDR1 SGDLS, CDR2 YYNGEE. Original analysis: Nucleated cell number was recorded as an estimate derived from reference gene primer amplification. Profiled with immunoSEQ multiplex PCR; TCRdb holds only in-frame clones, not every one. The V and J calls and clone size were taken over from that table, and D and trimming were inferred from the DNA. The top ten hold 25% to 35% of the sample, which has roughly 150,000 clones, 70% to 90% seen once. This clonotype was sampled from a human donor in a cohort sampled during active COVID-19. Source material: peripheral blood. The V call is TRBV9, the J call TRBJ1-4, with D maybe TRBD1 (6 bases). CDR3 nucleotides: TGTGCCAGCAGCGTTGGGGGCGGTGGGGAAAAACTGTTTTTT. Amino acids: CASSVGGGGEKLFF.